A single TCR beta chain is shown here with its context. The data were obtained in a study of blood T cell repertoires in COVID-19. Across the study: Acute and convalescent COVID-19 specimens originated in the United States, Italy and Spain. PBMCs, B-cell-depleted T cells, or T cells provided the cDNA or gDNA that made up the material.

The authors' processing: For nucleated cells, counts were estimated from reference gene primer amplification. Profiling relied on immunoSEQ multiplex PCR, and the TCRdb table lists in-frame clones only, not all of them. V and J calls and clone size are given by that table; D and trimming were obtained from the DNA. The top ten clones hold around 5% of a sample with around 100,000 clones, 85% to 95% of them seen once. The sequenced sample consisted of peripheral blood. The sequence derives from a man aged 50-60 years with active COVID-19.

The CDR3 nucleotides read TGCGCCAGCAGTAGCCGGGAATCCTACAATGAGCAGTTCTTC. It codes for CASSSRESYNEQFF. V and J are TRBV5-1 and TRBJ2-1, with D possibly TRBD2 on 5 matching bases. Germline V gives CDR1 SGHRS, CDR2 YFSETQ. The V end was cut by 5 bases, the J end by 1 base, with 10 bases between. CDR3 length: 14 amino acids.